The T cell receptor beta chain under discussion was sequenced for a study of T cells in Graves' hyperthyroidism and ophthalmopathy. Template material for amplifying TCR beta CDR3 regions consisted of RNA transcripts. The HTBI set primed first-round TCR CDR3 RT-PCR. One entry per CDR3 protein, called by TCRdb with MiXCR from the multiplex PCR reads. There are around 690,000 distinct CDR3 sequences in the sample; roughly 20% occur only once, and around a third lies in the top ten. The CDR3 has 14 amino acids. CDR1 SEHNR and CDR2 FQNEAQ come from the germline V gene (reference sequence). Trimming removed 4 bases at V and 0 bases at J, with 9 bases between.

The sequence was obtained from a man aged 30 to 45 with Graves' ophthalmopathy. Source material: blood. The chain joins TRBV7-9 to TRBJ1-2; D may be TRBD1 (5 bases). The CDR3 sequence is CASSSGRTNYGYTF. In DNA, the CDR3 is TGTGCCAGCAGCTCGGGACGGACTAACTATGGCTACACCTTC. Using reference TRBV7-9 and TRBJ1-2 for the parts outside the CDR3, the full variable domain is DTGVSQNPRHKITKRGQNVTFRCDPISEHNRLYWYRQTLGQGPEFLTYFQNEAQLEKSRLLSDRFSAERPKGSFSTLEIQRTEQGDSAMYLCASSSGRTNYGYTFGSGTRLTVV.